The next 16 T cell receptor beta chains were all read from a single sample in a study of tumor-infiltrating lymphocytes in primary liver carcinoma (dated by TCRdb to between 2016 and 2019). Total RNA and DNA were co-extracted from approximately 20-30 mg of bulk tissue with the AllPrep DNA/RNA mini kit, without cell sorting. The sample was run on an Illumina HiSeq 2500. A constant-region primer and ProtoScript II reverse transcriptase were used to reverse-transcribe TCRbeta-specific cDNA from around 530 ng total RNA. Three nested multiplex PCR rounds, following a slightly modified ARM-PCR procedure, were used to build the TCRbeta libraries. Multiplex TRBV1-TRBV30 forward primers and a Cbeta reverse primer were used in the first two PCR rounds, each of which was run for around 10 cycles. In TCRdb, the public reads were trimmed at Q25 with fastp and aligned with MiXCR, with productive beta chains retained. Merged by CDR3 protein, the rows form single entries marked with the most common genes and DNA. This sample lists approximately 110,000 distinct CDR3 sequences; around 64% were detected once. Jointly, the top ten make up roughly 8% of the sample.

The sample consisted of liver tumor tissue from sampling region 3. The cell subset or site label of this sample denotes: tumor region T3, left-lateral pole. The receptors stem from a woman aged 55-70 years with primary liver carcinoma and hepatitis B virus infection.

Comment on this clonotype: Germline is not matched at one junction end, which may reflect a read error. The V call is TRBV6-1, the J call TRBJ2-7, with D hard to call. The germline CDR1 and CDR2 sequences are MNHNS and SASEGT. This CDR3 is built from 13 residues. The CDR3 protein is CASKQVFSYEQYF. Here the CDR3 DNA reads TGTGCCAGCAAACAAGTGTTCTCCTACGAGCAGTATTTC.

On this clonotype: An end of the junction does not agree with germline; a read error may underlie this. The chain uses TRBV11-3 and TRBJ2-1; 7 bases line up with TRBD2. In germline, CDR1 is SGHNT, CDR2 YENEEA. The CDR3 is made up of 17 amino acids. CDR3 region: CANSLGREEWGVDEQSF. Written as DNA, the CDR3 is TGTGCCAACAGCTTAGGTCGGGAGGAGTGGGGTGTCGATGAGCAGTCCTTC.

A note on this clonotype: This may arise from a read error, as a much more abundant clone is one base away. The chain combines TRBV5-1 with TRBJ2-3, with TRBD1 matching over 7 bases. CDR3 length: 14 residues. Germline values: CDR1 SGHRS, CDR2 YFSETQ. In nucleotides, the CDR3 is TGCGTCAGCCGCCGGGACAGACTTCCAGATACGCAGTATTTT. Translating gives CVSRRDRLPDTQYF.

A remark on this clonotype: Since a much larger clone is just one base distant, this may be a read error. The chain is built from TRBV5-6 and TRBJ1-1; D remains unclear. With 1 base removed from V and 0 bases from J, the gap between germline ends came to 22 bases. Germline V gives CDR1 SGHDT, CDR2 YYEEEE. The CDR3 is 19 residues long. This CDR3 is CASSLLKRRLTSMNTEAFF. CDR3 nucleotides: TGTGCCAGCAGCTTGTTGAAGAGGAGGTTGACTTCCATGAACACTGAAGCTTTCTTT.

This chain connects TRBV28 to TRBJ1-2, with D unresolved. The CDR3 has 14 amino acids. V dropped 7 bases and J dropped 2 bases, with 14 bases sitting between them. From germline, CDR1 is MDHEN and CDR2 SYDVKM. CDR3 sequence reads: CASNVPSGNYGYTF. CDR3 nucleotide sequence: TGTGCCAGCAACGTTCCCTCGGGGAACTATGGCTACACCTTC.

V is TRBV28 and J is TRBJ2-3, with 7 bases fitting TRBD2. This CDR3 contains 18 residues. Germline V gives CDR1 MDHEN, CDR2 SYDVKM. The ends lost 1 base at V and 5 bases at J; junction bases unmatched: 15. This CDR3 reads CASSLSVGRRQHQDTQYF. For the CDR3, the DNA is TGTGCCAGCAGTTTATCGGTCGGGAGGCGGCAGCATCAAGATACGCAGTATTTT.

The chain combines TRBV3-1 with TRBJ1-4; a possible D gene is TRBD1 (6 bases). Germline V gene lookup returns CDR1 LGHDT and CDR2 YNNKEL (reference sequence). This CDR3 is 15 amino acids long. Trimming removed 1 base from V and 8 bases from J, with 14 bases in between. CDR3 region: CASSQGTVLREKLFF. The CDR3 DNA follows: TGTGCCAGCAGCCAAGGGACAGTTCTACGAGAAAAACTGTTTTTT.

On this clonotype: An end of the junction differs from the germline gene, which may be a read error. The V and J genes are TRBV28 and TRBJ1-1, with 8 bases matching TRBD1. The CDR3 has 14 residues. From germline, CDR1 is MDHEN and CDR2 SYDVKM. CDR3 in amino acids: CAISSLRGRTEAFF. The CDR3 bases are TGTGCCATCAGTTCCCTCAGGGGGCGAACTGAAGCTTTCTTT.

This clonotype was recorded many times. The J gene is TRBJ2-2, the V gene TRBV28; D gene ambiguous. V was cut by 4 bases and J by 5 bases, with 8 bases left in between. This CDR3 is built from 13 residues. Germline V gene sequence: CDR1 MDHEN, CDR2 SYDVKM. In DNA form, the CDR3 reads TGTGCCAGCAGTTCCCCGATAACCGGGGAGCTGTTTTTT. Protein sequence: CASSSPITGELFF.

This clonotype appeared once. This sequence may be a read error, since a much larger clone differs from it by one base. This chain joins TRBV4-1 and TRBJ2-1; D may correspond to TRBD1 or TRBD2 (6 bases each). CDR1 MGHRA and CDR2 YSYEKL come from the germline V gene. Between the trimmed V and J ends, which lost 4 bases and 9 bases, there was a span of 16 bases. CDR3 size: 14 residues. The DNA for the CDR3 is TGCGCCAGCAGCCGGAACAGGGTGGGGGGTGAGCAGTTCTTC. Its protein is CASSRNRVGGEQFF.

This clonotype showed up just a few times. This may come from a read error, since a much larger clone is one base off. This chain connects TRBV6-2 or TRBV6-3 to TRBJ1-5; 7 bases match TRBD1. The CDR3 extends over 18 amino acids. CDR1 and CDR2 (germline): MNHEY, SVGEGT. The CDR3 DNA is TGTGCCACTCAACAGGTACAGGGGCCGGTCCCGGGCAATCAGTCCCAGCATTTT. Translated: CATQQVQGPVPGNQSQHF.

The chain is built from TRBV5-1 and TRBJ2-3; 9 bases map to TRBD2. Germline CDR1 is SGHRS and CDR2 is YFSETQ. This CDR3 has 15 residues. V dropped 0 bases and J dropped 5; count of bases not matched to a gene: 4. The CDR3 bases are TGCGCCAGCAGCTTGGTAGCGGGAGCTGGAGATACGCAGTATTTT. Translation gives CASSLVAGAGDTQYF.

This clonotype was detected many times. This sequence joins TRBV6-5 and TRBJ2-7; D ambiguous. The CDR3 loop spans 13 amino acids. CDR1 is MNHEY, CDR2 SVGAGI, per germline. Trimming removed 2 bases from V and 5 bases from J, with 10 bases in between. For the CDR3, the DNA is TGTGCCAGCAGTTACGTTGTTGGGGACGAGCAGTACTTC. Encoded protein: CASSYVVGDEQYF.

Concerning this clonotype: The final CDR3 position lacks the conserved phenylalanine or tryptophan, pointing to a likely read error. The CDR3 loop reads CASSLELVENEQFL. CDR3 sequence (DNA): TGTGCCAGCAGCTTAGAACTAGTTGAAAATGAGCAGTTCTTA. V and J are TRBV7-9 and TRBJ2-1, with D tentatively TRBD2 (5 bases). Germline V gene sequence: CDR1 SEHNR, CDR2 FQNEAQ (reference sequence). The ends were cut back, 1 base at V and 7 bases at J, with 11 bases in the middle. The CDR3 runs 14 residues.

Of note for this clonotype: A read error may explain this, as a much larger clone is one base away. The chain is built from TRBV5-6 and TRBJ2-7; D is uncertain. From germline, CDR1 is SGHDT and CDR2 YYEEEE. The CDR3 is 13 residues long. CDR3 DNA: TGTGACAGCAGCTTGGTGACTGCCTACGAGCAGTACTTC. Translation gives CDSSLVTAYEQYF.

This sequence joins TRBV11-1 and TRBJ2-7; TRBD2 matches 7 bases. With 2 bases clipped from V and 5 bases from J, the junction kept 3 bases outside the gene matches. From germline, CDR1 is SGHAT and CDR2 FQDESV (reference sequence). CDR3 length: 13 amino acids. CDR3: CASSLRLAHEQYF. CDR3 DNA sequence: TGTGCCAGCAGCTTAAGACTAGCCCACGAGCAGTACTTC.